This paragraph covers one TCR beta chain sequence. Its recognized antigen is unknown. Base quality data are lacking; no much larger clone is found one base away. At the junction V is shortened by 4 bases and J by 7 bases, with 15 bases in between. The CDR3 numbers 14 residues from cysteine through phenylalanine. Of the read, only the CDR3 DNA is kept; its 42 bases are in frame from base 1. CDR1 SGDLS and CDR2 YYNGEE are derived from the germline V gene. This sample was included in a study of blood T cell repertoires in COVID-19 (TCRdb year 2020). Study-level background: Samples covering the acute and convalescent phases of COVID-19 were provided by collaborators in the United States, Italy and Spain. The prospective study material was composed of cDNA or gDNA derived from T cells, B-cell-depleted T cells, or PBMCs. The dataset comprised deeply sampled blood TCRbeta repertoires from subjects exposed to, actively infected with, or recovered from COVID-19. A freely available public database, intended as a resource for researchers studying the immune response to SARS-CoV-2, is where the repertoires were released. The samples were drawn from two sources: the first 160 participants of the ongoing ImmuneRACE study, and 1,200 or so subjects contributed by 6 global collaborators. Sample metadata almost always included a de-identified subject ID, COVID-19 status, age in years and sex. Where available, HLA class I and class II types were obtained from metadata supplied by the sample provider rather than from assay-based typing. Summary of the overall study and its limitations: The quantity of clinical and demographic metadata differed by source and by participant and was supplied without curation.

TCRbeta CDR3 regions were amplified from genomic DNA by means of the immunoSEQ Assay, a bias-controlled multiplex PCR. The source study handled its data this way. Nucleated cell counts per sample were estimated from amplification of reference gene primers within the assay. To quantify the absolute abundance of each unique TCRbeta CDR3 rearrangement, sequence reads were collapsed and filtered. For each sample, productive Simpson clonality was calculated by taking the square root of Simpson's diversity index across productive rearrangements. TCRdb carries this immuneACCESS record with in-frame sequences only. Its versions omit some clonotypes, under half of them owing to an unresolved V gene in the studies checked, with the rest unexplained. For V, J and clone size, that table is used; D and trimming come from the DNA. Across this sample there are about 130,000 clones, with roughly three quarters seen only once. The ten largest account for around 5% of the sample.

In Seattle, one collaborating source enrolled patients while the infection was active and tracked those patients longitudinally over the course of disease. The collaborating institutions used their own protocols to collect whole blood in K2EDTA tubes. For TCRbeta analysis, collaborators shipped samples in one of three forms: frozen whole blood, isolated PBMCs, or DNA extracted from either of those sample types. The chain employs TRBV9 and TRBJ2-4; possibly the D gene is TRBD2, per 5 matching bases. The receptor's source is a woman in her sixties or seventies with COVID-19, enrolled during active disease. Sequenced: peripheral blood. The DNA reads TGTGCCAGCAGCCCGCTGAAAACGGGGAACATTCAGTACTTC. Its protein product is CASSPLKTGNIQYF.